This is a list of T cell receptor beta chains from one sample in a study of T cell responses to AZD1222 COVID-19 vaccine. TCRdb's table, derived via immunoSEQ multiplex PCR, lists solely in-frame clones and lacks some. The sample includes around 130,000 clones, roughly 94% of them seen just once. The sequences come from peripheral blood, collected on day 0 of AZD1222 vaccination. The receptors were sampled from an adult in good health. Each CDR3 is given with its conserved first and last residue. Fields, in order: V gene, D gene, J gene, clone size, CDR3 DNA, CDR3 protein. A D gene is named only where the DNA matches it firmly. Clone size appears in some rows only: once, few, many, or a class for an expanded clone.

TRBV27,NA,TRBJ1-5,NA,TGTGCCAGCAGTCCCTCCAACAGTCAGCCCCAGCATTTT,CASSPSNSQPQHF
TRBV7-9,NA,TRBJ1-2,NA,TGTGCCAGCAGCCCCCGCGGGGAGGGACCGCTCTATGGCTACACCTTC,CASSPRGEGPLYGYTF
TRBV7-9,NA,TRBJ2-3,NA,TGTGCCAGCAGCCAGGGGAGCACAGATACGCAGTATTTT,CASSQGSTDTQYF
TRBV7-6,NA,TRBJ1-6,NA,TGTGCCAGCAGCTTAGGCGGCCGGGGGGCCGGTTCACCCCTCCACTTT,CASSLGGRGAGSPLHF
TRBV4-1,NA,TRBJ1-1,NA,TGCGCCAGCAGCCACCAGTCGGGAGCCGAAGCTTTCTTT,CASSHQSGAEAFF
TRBV5-5,TRBD1,TRBJ1-6,NA,TGTGCCAGCAGCTTACCCCCGACAGGGAGCTCCTATAATTCACCCCTCCACTTT,CASSLPPTGSSYNSPLHF
TRBV5-4,TRBD2,TRBJ2-1,NA,TGTGCCATCTTTAGCGGGAGCTGGAATGAGCAGTTCTTC,CAIFSGSWNEQFF
TRBV5-1,NA,TRBJ1-1,NA,TGCGCCAGCAGCTTATGGACGAACACTGAAGCTTTCTTT,CASSLWTNTEAFF
TRBV6-1,NA,TRBJ1-5,NA,TGTGCCAGCAGTGCGGGACTTTCTGCGGGGGGCAATCAGCCCCAGCATTTT,CASSAGLSAGGNQPQHF
TRBV4-1,TRBD1,TRBJ1-1,few,TGCGCCAGCAGCCACGGGACAGGGAATAGGGTCGAAGCTTTCTTT,CASSHGTGNRVEAFF
TRBV19,TRBD1,TRBJ1-5,NA,TGTGCCAGTAGTATACAGGGGGCTTATCAGCCCCAGCATTTT,CASSIQGAYQPQHF
TRBV28,NA,TRBJ1-2,NA,TGTGCCAGCAGCCTGAGGGGACCCCTCTATGGCTACACCTTC,CASSLRGPLYGYTF
TRBV12-5,TRBD1,TRBJ1-6,NA,TGTGCTAGTGGTCCGCTCCGGGACAGAAATTCACCCCTCCACTTT,CASGPLRDRNSPLHF
TRBV6-5,NA,TRBJ1-5,NA,TGTGCCAGCAGGATAGGGAAAGGGGCTCAGCCCCAGCATTTT,CASRIGKGAQPQHF
TRBV6-2/TRBV6-3,TRBD2,TRBJ2-7,few,TGTGCCAGCAGTTACTCCCCGGGAGGAACGACCTACGAGCAGTACTTC,CASSYSPGGTTYEQYF
TRBV2,NA,TRBJ2-5,NA,TGTGCCAGCAGCGGGGACTCCTCGTACCAAGAGACCCAGTACTTC,CASSGDSSYQETQYF
TRBV6-2/TRBV6-3,NA,TRBJ2-7,NA,TGTGCCAGCAGTACCCGGCAGGCCCTCCGCTCCTACGAGCAGTACTTC,CASSTRQALRSYEQYF
TRBV19,TRBD1,TRBJ1-4,once,TGTGCCAGTAGTATCAGGGGGGAAACTAATGAAAAACTGTTTTTT,CASSIRGETNEKLFF
TRBV7-6,NA,TRBJ2-2,once,TGTGCCAGCAGCTTAGTTGGGAGGACTTCCGGGGAGCTGTTTTTT,CASSLVGRTSGELFF
TRBV5-8,NA,TRBJ1-4,once,TGTGCCAGCAGCAGAGGGGGGGCGGCTGAAAAACTGTTTTTT,CASSRGGAAEKLFF
TRBV5-4,NA,TRBJ2-5,NA,TGTGCCAGCAGCTTGTGGGGGAACCAAGAGACCCAGTACTTC,CASSLWGNQETQYF
TRBV18,NA,TRBJ2-6,NA,TGTGCCAGCTCTCCACAGGGTGTGGTGGGGGCCAACGTCCTGACTTTC,CASSPQGVVGANVLTF
TRBV29-1,NA,TRBJ1-1,NA,TGCAGCGTTTTAGGACAGATGAACACTGAAGCTTTCTTT,CSVLGQMNTEAFF
TRBV11-3,TRBD1,TRBJ2-6,NA,TGTGCCAGATCCCTAAAAGGAGGACAGGGGGCGCCTTCTGGGGCCAACGTCCTGACTTTC,CARSLKGGQGAPSGANVLTF
TRBV7-9,NA,TRBJ1-1,once,TGTGCCAGCAGCCCGTGGAGGGGACTGAACACTGAAGCTTTCTTT,CASSPWRGLNTEAFF
TRBV7-2,NA,TRBJ2-1,NA,TGTGCCAGCAGCTCCAACGGGCTGCTATCCTACAATGAGCAGTTCTTC,CASSSNGLLSYNEQFF
TRBV6-5,NA,TRBJ1-1,NA,TGTGCCAGCAGTCCTCAGGGAACTGAAGCTTTCTTT,CASSPQGTEAFF
TRBV29-1,NA,TRBJ2-2,NA,TGCAGCGTTTACATAAGACAGGCTACCGGGGAGCTGTTTTTT,CSVYIRQATGELFF
TRBV7-8,TRBD1,TRBJ1-5,NA,TGTGCCAGCAGCAAGGACAGGGGGAGGAATCAGCCCCAGCATTTT,CASSKDRGRNQPQHF
TRBV21-1,NA,TRBJ1-5,NA,TGTGCCAGCAGGATACCGCAGGGGAAGGGCAATCAGCCCCAGCATTTT,CASRIPQGKGNQPQHF
TRBV19,TRBD2,TRBJ2-1,NA,TGTGCCAGTAGTGCAAGACTAGCGGGGTACAATGAGCAGTTCTTC,CASSARLAGYNEQFF
TRBV28,NA,TRBJ2-7,NA,TGTGCCAGCAGTTTAGGCGGATTTCGCGAGCAGTACTTC,CASSLGGFREQYF
TRBV27,TRBD2,TRBJ2-7,NA,TGTGCCAGCAGTTTTTTTTATACCGGGACTAGCGTTTACGAGCAGTACTTC,CASSFFYTGTSVYEQYF
TRBV6-5,NA,TRBJ1-5,NA,TGTGCCAGTAACCCTGTGGATCAGCCCCAGCATTTT,CASNPVDQPQHF
TRBV12-5,NA,TRBJ2-1,NA,TGTGCTAGTGGTTCGGAGCTTGGGTTCGGGCAGCAGTTCTTC,CASGSELGFGQQFF
TRBV7-3,NA,TRBJ1-2,NA,TGTGCCAGCAGCTTAGACGGGTTTGGCTACACCTTC,CASSLDGFGYTF
TRBV2,NA,TRBJ1-1,NA,TGTGCCAGCGGGCCGGATACGGGGGGGAACACTGAAGCTTTCTTT,CASGPDTGGNTEAFF
TRBV27,TRBD2,TRBJ2-7,NA,TGTGCCAGCAGTTTATCGGGTAGCGGGATTTCCTACGAGCAGTACTTC,CASSLSGSGISYEQYF
TRBV27,NA,TRBJ2-3,once,TGTGCCAGCAGTTTAGTTCTTCCCACAGATACGCAGTATTTT,CASSLVLPTDTQYF
TRBV12-3/TRBV12-4,NA,TRBJ2-3,NA,TGTGCCAGCAGCCTAGCCGGGAGTCATACGCAGTATTTT,CASSLAGSHTQYF
TRBV4-1,TRBD1,TRBJ2-5,NA,TGCGCCAGCAGCGGGTTTGGGACAGGGTCAGAGACCCAGTACTTC,CASSGFGTGSETQYF
TRBV19,NA,TRBJ2-7,once,TGTGCCAGTAGTGTCAGGGGATACTCCTACGAGCAGTACTTC,CASSVRGYSYEQYF
TRBV5-4,TRBD1,TRBJ2-5,NA,TGTGCCAGCAGCAACGGACAGGGGGCCTGGGAGACCCAGTACTTC,CASSNGQGAWETQYF
TRBV5-5,NA,TRBJ2-7,NA,TGTGCCAGCAGCGACGGGCCTTCCTACGAGCAGTACTTC,CASSDGPSYEQYF
TRBV10-1,NA,TRBJ1-5,once,TGCGCCAGCAGTGGGTGGGGAGGAAACAATCAGCCCCAGCATTTT,CASSGWGGNNQPQHF
TRBV27,NA,TRBJ1-5,NA,TGTGCCAGCAGCTCTGACAGGAATAGCAATCAGCCCCAGCATTTT,CASSSDRNSNQPQHF
TRBV6-2/TRBV6-3,NA,TRBJ1-2,once,TGTGCCAGCAGTCACGGGGACTCCCGGTGGGACTATGGCTACACCTTC,CASSHGDSRWDYGYTF
TRBV28,TRBD1,TRBJ1-3,NA,TGTGCCAGCAGTCCGGACAGGTCTGGAAACACCATATATTTT,CASSPDRSGNTIYF
TRBV11-2,TRBD2,TRBJ2-1,NA,TGTGCCAGCAGCTGGGGGGGGCTAGCGGGACTCAATGAGCAGTTCTTC,CASSWGGLAGLNEQFF
TRBV6-6,NA,TRBJ2-2,NA,TGTGCCAGCAGCAGGGACGGGGCGAGAACCGGGGAGCTGTTTTTT,CASSRDGARTGELFF
TRBV27,NA,TRBJ1-1,few,TGTGCCAGCATCGGCCAGGGGTACAACACTGAAGCTTTCTTT,CASIGQGYNTEAFF
TRBV10-1,NA,TRBJ2-1,once,TGCGCCAGCAGTGACTCACGGACGGGCGCCTACAATGAGCAGTTCTTC,CASSDSRTGAYNEQFF
TRBV7-6,TRBD1,TRBJ2-3,NA,TGTGCCAGCAGCTTCCCCGGGGACAGGGAATTTCCAGATACGCAGTATTTT,CASSFPGDREFPDTQYF
TRBV19,TRBD1,TRBJ1-5,NA,TGTGCCCCCCAGATTAGACAGGGTCTACGGCCCCAGCATTTT,CAPQIRQGLRPQHF
TRBV29-1,TRBD2,TRBJ2-1,NA,TGCAGCGTTGGGGGAGGGTACAATGAGCAGTTCTTC,CSVGGGYNEQFF